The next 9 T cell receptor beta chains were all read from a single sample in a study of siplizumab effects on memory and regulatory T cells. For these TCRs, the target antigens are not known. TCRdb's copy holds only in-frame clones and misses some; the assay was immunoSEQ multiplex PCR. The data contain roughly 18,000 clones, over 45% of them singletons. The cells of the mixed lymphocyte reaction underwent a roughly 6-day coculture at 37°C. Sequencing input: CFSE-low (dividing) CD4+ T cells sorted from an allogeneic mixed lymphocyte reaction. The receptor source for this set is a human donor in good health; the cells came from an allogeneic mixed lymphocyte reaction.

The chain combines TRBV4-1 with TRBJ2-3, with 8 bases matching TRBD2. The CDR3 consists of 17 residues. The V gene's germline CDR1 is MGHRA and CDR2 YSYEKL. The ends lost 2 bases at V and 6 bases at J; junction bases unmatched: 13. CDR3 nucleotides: TGCGCCAGCAGCCAAATACCTCCCGGGGGGGCAACGGATACGCAGTATTTT. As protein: CASSQIPPGGATDTQYF.

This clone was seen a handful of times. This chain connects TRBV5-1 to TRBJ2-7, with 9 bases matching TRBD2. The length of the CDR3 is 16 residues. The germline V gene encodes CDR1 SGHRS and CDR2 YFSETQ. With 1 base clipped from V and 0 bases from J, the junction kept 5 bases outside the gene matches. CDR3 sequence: CASSLSSGGSSYEQYF. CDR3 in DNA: TGCGCCAGCAGCTTGTCAAGCGGGGGGAGCTCCTACGAGCAGTACTTC.

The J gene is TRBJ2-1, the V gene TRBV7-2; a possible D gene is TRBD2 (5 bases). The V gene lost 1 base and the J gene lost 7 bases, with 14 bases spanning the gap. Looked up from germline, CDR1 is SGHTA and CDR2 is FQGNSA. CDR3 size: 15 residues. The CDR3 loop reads CASSLGGAARNEQFF. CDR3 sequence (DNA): TGTGCCAGCAGCTTAGGAGGAGCGGCGAGGAATGAGCAGTTCTTC.

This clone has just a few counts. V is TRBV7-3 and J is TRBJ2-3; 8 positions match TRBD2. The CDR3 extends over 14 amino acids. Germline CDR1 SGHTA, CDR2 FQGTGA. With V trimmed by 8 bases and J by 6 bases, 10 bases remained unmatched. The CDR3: CASSSGGTFDTQYF. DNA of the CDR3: TGTGCCAGCTCCAGCGGGGGTACTTTCGATACGCAGTATTTT.

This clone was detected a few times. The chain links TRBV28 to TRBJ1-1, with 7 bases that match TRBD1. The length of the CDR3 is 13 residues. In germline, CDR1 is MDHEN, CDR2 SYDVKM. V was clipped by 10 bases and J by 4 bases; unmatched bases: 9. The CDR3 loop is CAIFRGGLTEAFF. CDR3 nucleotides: TGTGCCATTTTCAGGGGGGGCCTCACTGAAGCTTTCTTT.

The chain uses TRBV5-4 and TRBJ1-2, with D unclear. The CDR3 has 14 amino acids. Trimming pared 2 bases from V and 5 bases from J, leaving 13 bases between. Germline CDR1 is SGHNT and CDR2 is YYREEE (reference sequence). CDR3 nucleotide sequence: TGTGCCAGCAGCTTACCGCTTTCCCCGTATGGCTACACCTTC. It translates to CASSLPLSPYGYTF.

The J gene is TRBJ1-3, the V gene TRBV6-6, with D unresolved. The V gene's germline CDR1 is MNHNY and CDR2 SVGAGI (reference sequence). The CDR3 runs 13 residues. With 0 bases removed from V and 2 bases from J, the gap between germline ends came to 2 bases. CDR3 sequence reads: CASSYSAGNTIYF. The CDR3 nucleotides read TGTGCCAGCAGTTACTCGGCTGGAAACACCATATATTTT.

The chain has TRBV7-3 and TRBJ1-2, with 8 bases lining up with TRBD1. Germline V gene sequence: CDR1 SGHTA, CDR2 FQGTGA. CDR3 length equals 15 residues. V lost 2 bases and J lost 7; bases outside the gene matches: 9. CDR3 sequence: CASSLAPGQGFGYTF. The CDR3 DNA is TGTGCCAGCAGCTTAGCCCCTGGACAGGGTTTTGGCTACACCTTC.

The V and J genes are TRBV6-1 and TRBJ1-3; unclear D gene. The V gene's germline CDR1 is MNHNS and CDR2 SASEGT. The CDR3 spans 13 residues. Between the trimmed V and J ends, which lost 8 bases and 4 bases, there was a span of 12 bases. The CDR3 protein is CASSPGEGNTIYF. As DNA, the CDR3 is TGTGCCAGCTCGCCTGGGGAAGGAAACACCATATATTTT.